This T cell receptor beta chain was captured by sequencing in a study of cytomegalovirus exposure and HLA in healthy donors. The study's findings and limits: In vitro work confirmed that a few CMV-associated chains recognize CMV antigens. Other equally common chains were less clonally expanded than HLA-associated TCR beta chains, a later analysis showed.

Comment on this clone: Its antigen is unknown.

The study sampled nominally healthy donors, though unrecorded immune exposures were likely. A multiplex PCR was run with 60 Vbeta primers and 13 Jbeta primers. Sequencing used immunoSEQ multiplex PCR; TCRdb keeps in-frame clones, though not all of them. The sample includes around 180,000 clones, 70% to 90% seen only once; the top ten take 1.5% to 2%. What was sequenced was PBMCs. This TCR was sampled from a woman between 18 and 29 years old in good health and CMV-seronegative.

In DNA form, the CDR3 reads TGCGCCAGCAGCCAAGACCCCGGACAGGAGACTAATGAAAAACTGTTTTTT. As protein: CASSQDPGQETNEKLFF. This chain connects TRBV4-1 to TRBJ1-4; 7 bases are shared with TRBD1. The V gene end was trimmed by 0 bases and the J gene end by 2 bases; junction bases not matched to a gene: 6. The CDR3 loop spans 17 amino acids. Germline V gene data show CDR1 as MGHRA and CDR2 as YSYEKL.